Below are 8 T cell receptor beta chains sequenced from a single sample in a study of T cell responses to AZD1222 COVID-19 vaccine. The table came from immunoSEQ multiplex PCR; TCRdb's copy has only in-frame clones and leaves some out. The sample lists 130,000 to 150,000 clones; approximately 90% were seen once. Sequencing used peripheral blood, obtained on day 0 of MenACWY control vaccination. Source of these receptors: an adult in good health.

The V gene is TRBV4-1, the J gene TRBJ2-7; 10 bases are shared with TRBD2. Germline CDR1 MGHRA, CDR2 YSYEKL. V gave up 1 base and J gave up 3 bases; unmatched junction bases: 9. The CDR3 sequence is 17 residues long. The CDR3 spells CASSQGGLAGAIYEQYF. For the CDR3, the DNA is TGCGCCAGCAGCCAAGGGGGGCTAGCGGGAGCGATCTACGAGCAGTACTTC.

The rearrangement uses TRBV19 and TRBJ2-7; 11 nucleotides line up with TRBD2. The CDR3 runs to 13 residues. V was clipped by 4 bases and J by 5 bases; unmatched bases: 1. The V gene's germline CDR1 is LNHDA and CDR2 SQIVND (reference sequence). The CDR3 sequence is CASSKTSGNEQYF. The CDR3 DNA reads TGTGCCAGTAGTAAGACTAGCGGGAACGAGCAGTACTTC.

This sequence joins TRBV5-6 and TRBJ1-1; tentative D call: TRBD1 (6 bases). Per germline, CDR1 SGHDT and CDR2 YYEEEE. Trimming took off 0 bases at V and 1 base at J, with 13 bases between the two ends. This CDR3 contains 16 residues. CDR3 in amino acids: CASSLAGRDTNTEAFF. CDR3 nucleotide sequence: TGTGCCAGCAGCTTGGCTGGGAGGGACACGAACACTGAAGCTTTCTTT.

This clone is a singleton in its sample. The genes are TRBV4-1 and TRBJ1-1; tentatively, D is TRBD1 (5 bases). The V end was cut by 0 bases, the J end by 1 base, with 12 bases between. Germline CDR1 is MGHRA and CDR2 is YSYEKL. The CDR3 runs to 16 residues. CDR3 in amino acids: CASSQDWGGKNTEAFF. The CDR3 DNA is TGCGCCAGCAGCCAAGATTGGGGGGGTAAGAACACTGAAGCTTTCTTT.

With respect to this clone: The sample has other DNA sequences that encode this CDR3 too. Here the CDR3 DNA reads TGTGCCATCAGTGAGTCGGTTACAGCCAACTATGGCTACACCTTC. As protein: CAISESVTANYGYTF. V usage is TRBV10-3 and J usage is TRBJ1-2; the D is unclear. V was pared by 0 bases and J by 2 bases, with 10 bases between. Germline V gene lookup returns CDR1 ENHRY and CDR2 SYGVKD. The CDR3 is made up of 15 amino acids.

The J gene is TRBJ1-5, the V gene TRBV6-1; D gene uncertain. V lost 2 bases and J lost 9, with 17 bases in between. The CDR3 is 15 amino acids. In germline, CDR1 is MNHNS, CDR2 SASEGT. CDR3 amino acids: CASSEMIGPSGPQHF. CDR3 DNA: TGTGCCAGCAGTGAAATGATAGGACCTTCGGGGCCCCAGCATTTT.

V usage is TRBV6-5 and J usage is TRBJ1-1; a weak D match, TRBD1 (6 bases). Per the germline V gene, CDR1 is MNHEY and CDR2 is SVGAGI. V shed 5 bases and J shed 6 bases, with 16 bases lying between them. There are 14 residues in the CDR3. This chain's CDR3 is CASSPPGGPPEAFF. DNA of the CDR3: TGTGCCAGCAGTCCCCCGGGGGGCCCTCCTGAAGCTTTCTTT.

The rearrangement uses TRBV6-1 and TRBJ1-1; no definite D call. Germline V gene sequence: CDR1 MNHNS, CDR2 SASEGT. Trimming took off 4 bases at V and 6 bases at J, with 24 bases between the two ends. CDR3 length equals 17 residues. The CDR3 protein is CASSAITRSALMAEAFF. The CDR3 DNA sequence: TGTGCCAGCAGTGCAATTACCCGGTCCGCCTTGATGGCTGAAGCTTTCTTT.